These 10 T cell receptor beta chains originate from one sample sequenced in a study of radiotherapy plus CTLA-4 blockade in lung cancer. Method: immunoSEQ multiplex PCR; TCRdb's copy keeps in-frame clones and lacks some. Of about 15,000 clones listed, roughly 70% are singletons. Sample: peripheral blood, taken from a patient treated with radiotherapy plus ipilimumab. Receptors were obtained from a human donor with non-small cell lung cancer whose response to radiotherapy plus ipilimumab could not be evaluated.

J is TRBJ1-2 and V is TRBV4-2; 8 bases match TRBD1. The CDR3 spans 14 residues. V trimming: 4 bases; J trimming: 8 bases; junction bases outside the gene matches: 9. Per the germline V gene, CDR1 is LGHNA and CDR2 is YNFKEQ. CDR3 protein: CASSLETGVMGYTF. In DNA form, the CDR3 reads TGTGCCAGCAGCCTGGAGACAGGGGTAATGGGCTACACCTTC.

The genes are TRBV9 and TRBJ2-5, with 10 positions matching TRBD1. The V and J ends lost 3 bases and 4 bases, in that order; junction bases with no gene match: 9. The germline V gene encodes CDR1 SGDLS and CDR2 YYNGEE. The CDR3 consists of 16 residues. This CDR3 reads CASSAKSGTGAETQYF. Here the CDR3 DNA reads TGTGCCAGCAGCGCCAAGTCCGGGACAGGGGCAGAGACCCAGTACTTC.

This clone was detected a few times. The chain employs TRBV10-2 and TRBJ1-1; no firm D call. Between the trimmed V and J ends, which lost 0 bases and 4 bases, there was a span of 12 bases. The germline V gene encodes CDR1 WSHSY and CDR2 SAAADI. The CDR3 is 15 amino acids. The CDR3 nucleotides are TGCGCCAGCAGTGAGTCAAGCGGACGAGTCACTGAAGCTTTCTTT. Protein product: CASSESSGRVTEAFF.

V and J are TRBV5-6 and TRBJ1-2; tentatively, D is TRBD1 (6 bases). Germline V CDR1 and CDR2: SGHDT, YYEEEE. The CDR3 consists of 13 residues. V was cut by 8 bases and J by 7 bases, with 18 bases left in between. CDR3 in DNA: TGTGCCAGTTGGGACAAGGCGGTTCGTGGCTACACCTTC. Amino acids: CASWDKAVRGYTF. Based on the CDR3 plus reference TRBV5-6 and TRBJ1-2, the full variable domain is DAGVTQSPTHLIKTRGQQVTLRCSPKSGHDTVSWYQQALGQGPQFIFQYYEEEERQRGNFPDRFSGHQFPNYSSELNVNALLLGDSALYLCASWDKAVRGYTFGSGTRLTVV.

J is TRBJ2-1 and V is TRBV29-1, with a weak D call TRBD1 (6 bases). The CDR3 totals 12 residues. CDR1 and CDR2 from the germline V gene are SQVTM and ANQGSEA. The germline V and J ends were trimmed by 6 bases and 8 bases, with 14 bases remaining between them. CDR3 DNA: TGCAGCGTGTGGACAGATCCGCATGAGCAGTTCTTC. This encodes CSVWTDPHEQFF.

The chain couples TRBV27 to TRBJ2-6; TRBD1 matches 9 bases. Unmatched junction bases numbered 8, after V lost 4 bases and J lost 13 bases. Germline lookup yields CDR1 MNHEY and CDR2 SMNVEV (reference sequence). This CDR3 region has 14 residues. CDR3 sequence: CASSSIRDRVVLTF. In DNA, the CDR3 is TGTGCCAGCAGTTCCATCCGGGACAGGGTTGTCCTGACTTTC.

V and J are TRBV7-8 and TRBJ2-2, with 7 bases fitting TRBD1. CDR3 size: 15 residues. Germline V gene sequence: CDR1 SGHVS, CDR2 FQNEAQ. Trimming took 1 base from V and 4 from J; bases not matched to a gene: 3. The CDR3 nucleotides are TGTGCCAGCAGCTTAGAGACAGGGTTCACCGGGGAGCTGTTTTTT. Its translation is CASSLETGFTGELFF.

The table lists this clone with a few counts. The V and J genes are TRBV6-5 and TRBJ1-2, with TRBD1 identical over 8 bases. Unmatched junction bases numbered 10, after V lost 6 bases and J lost 7 bases. Germline CDR1 reads MNHEY; CDR2 reads SVGAGI. The CDR3 extends over 14 amino acids. The DNA for the CDR3 is TGTGCCAGCAGCTCTCCCGGACAGGGTTCTGGCTACACCTTC. Translating it yields CASSSPGQGSGYTF.

The gene calls are TRBV7-2 and TRBJ1-5; perhaps TRBD1 as D (6 bases). Germline V lookup: CDR1 SGHTA, CDR2 FQGNSA. V gave up 5 bases and J gave up 5 bases, with 16 bases separating them. This CDR3 has 15 residues. This CDR3 is CASSPTGGSDQPQHF. The CDR3 DNA sequence: TGTGCCAGCAGCCCTACGGGGGGCTCTGATCAGCCCCAGCATTTT.

This clone was found a few times. The J gene is TRBJ1-5, the V gene TRBV4-1, with D hard to call. CDR1 is MGHRA and CDR2 is YSYEKL in the germline V gene. The CDR3 spans 13 residues. V lost 1 base to trimming and J lost 7 bases, with 8 bases between them. This CDR3 is CASSQGSFQPQHF. The CDR3 DNA sequence: TGCGCCAGCAGCCAAGGTTCGTTCCAGCCCCAGCATTTT.